These 4 T cell receptor beta chains were all obtained from the same sample, sequenced in a study of blood T cell repertoires in COVID-19. TCRdb's copy holds only in-frame clones and misses some; the assay was immunoSEQ multiplex PCR. The sample yields about 190,000 clones, almost 80% seen once. The source material was peripheral blood. These receptors were taken from a man aged 60-69 years with active or convalescent COVID-19.

This clone is a singleton in its sample. V is TRBV7-9 and J is TRBJ2-7; 11 positions agree with TRBD1. The germline V gene has CDR1 SEHNR and CDR2 FQNEAQ (reference sequence). CDR3 size: 15 residues. V dropped 5 bases and J dropped 3; count of bases not matched to a gene: 6. CDR3 in amino acids: CASSPPGTGGYEQYF. CDR3 DNA sequence: TGTGCCAGCAGCCCTCCCGGGACAGGGGGCTACGAGCAGTACTTC.

The rearrangement joins TRBV5-5 to TRBJ2-3, with D unresolved. In germline, CDR1 is SGHKS, CDR2 YYEKEE (reference sequence). This CDR3 is built from 11 residues. V was clipped by 0 bases and J by 6 bases, with 2 bases between them. In DNA, the CDR3 is TGTGCCAGCAGCTTGGCGGATACGCAGTATTTT. This translates into CASSLADTQYF. Looking up the rest from reference TRBV5-5 and TRBJ2-3 gives the full variable domain: DAGVTQSPTHLIKTRGQQVTLRCSPISGHKSVSWYQQVLGQGPQFIFQYYEKEERGRGNFPDRFSARQFPNYSSELNVNALLLGDSALYLCASSLADTQYFGPGTRLTVL.

The gene calls are TRBV5-4 and TRBJ2-1; D may be TRBD2 (6 bases). The CDR3 has 16 residues. Germline V gene data show CDR1 as SGHNT and CDR2 as YYREEE (reference sequence). V gave up 4 bases and J gave up 0 bases, with 14 bases separating them. The CDR3 nucleotides read TGTGCCAGCAGCATTTCGCGGGAATCCTCCTACAATGAGCAGTTCTTC. This translates into CASSISRESSYNEQFF.

This rearrangement joins TRBV28 to TRBJ1-3; TRBD1 might be the D (6 bases). The V gene lost 5 bases and the J gene lost 0 bases, with 26 bases spanning the gap. The CDR3 covers 20 residues. Per germline, CDR1 MDHEN and CDR2 SYDVKM. The CDR3 coding sequence is TGTGCCAGCAGTCGCAGGGACAACCACCACACAGCCGACTCTGGAAACACCATATATTTT. It translates to CASSRRDNHHTADSGNTIYF. The full variable domain, completed using reference TRBV28 and TRBJ1-3, is DVKVTQSSRYLVKRTGEKVFLECVQDMDHENMFWYRQDPGLGLRLIYFSYDVKMKEKGDIPEGYSVSREKKERFSLILESASTNQTSMYLCASSRRDNHHTADSGNTIYFGEGSWLTVV.